One and the same sample provided the 4 T cell receptor beta chains below, sequenced in a study of blood T cell repertoires in COVID-19. Clones were sequenced by immunoSEQ multiplex PCR, and TCRdb holds only the in-frame ones, with some missing. This table has 140,000 or so clones, about 86% appearing once. The source material was peripheral blood. The source of these receptors is a human donor in a cohort sampled during active COVID-19.

The J gene is TRBJ2-7, the V gene TRBV7-2; weak D call: TRBD1 (5 bases). CDR1 and CDR2 from the germline V gene are SGHTA and FQGNSA. Trimming took 1 base from V and 3 from J, leaving 7 bases between them. The CDR3 has 13 amino acids. The DNA for the CDR3 is TGTGCCAGCAGCTTAGGACAGCACTACGAGCAGTACTTC. Translating it yields CASSLGQHYEQYF.

This chain joins TRBV5-4 and TRBJ1-3, with D perhaps TRBD1 (6 bases). Trimming removed 5 bases at V and 0 bases at J, with 12 bases between. Germline CDR1 SGHNT, CDR2 YYREEE (reference sequence). The CDR3 is made up of 15 amino acids. In nucleotides, the CDR3 is TGTGCCAGCAGTCCCGACAGGATCTCTGGAAACACCATATATTTT. Amino acid sequence: CASSPDRISGNTIYF.

This clone was seen once. Its ends do not fully match the called genes, so a read error is possible. The V call is TRBV11-2, the J call TRBJ2-7; 14 nucleotides match TRBD2. The CDR3 is made up of 15 amino acids. Germline CDR1 is SGHAT and CDR2 is FQNNGV. CDR3 DNA sequence: TGTGCCAGCAGCTTAGCCGGACTAGCGGGGGGCCGCAGGAACTTC. Its translation is CASSLAGLAGGRRNF.

The chain combines TRBV28 with TRBJ1-1; 7 nucleotides line up with TRBD1. The V gene's germline CDR1 is MDHEN and CDR2 SYDVKM. The trim removed 5 bases at V and 1 base at J, leaving 7 bases unmatched. This CDR3 comprises 15 residues. CDR3 sequence reads: CASSGYRGWNTEAFF. CDR3 coding DNA: TGTGCCAGCAGTGGATACAGGGGTTGGAACACTGAAGCTTTCTTT.